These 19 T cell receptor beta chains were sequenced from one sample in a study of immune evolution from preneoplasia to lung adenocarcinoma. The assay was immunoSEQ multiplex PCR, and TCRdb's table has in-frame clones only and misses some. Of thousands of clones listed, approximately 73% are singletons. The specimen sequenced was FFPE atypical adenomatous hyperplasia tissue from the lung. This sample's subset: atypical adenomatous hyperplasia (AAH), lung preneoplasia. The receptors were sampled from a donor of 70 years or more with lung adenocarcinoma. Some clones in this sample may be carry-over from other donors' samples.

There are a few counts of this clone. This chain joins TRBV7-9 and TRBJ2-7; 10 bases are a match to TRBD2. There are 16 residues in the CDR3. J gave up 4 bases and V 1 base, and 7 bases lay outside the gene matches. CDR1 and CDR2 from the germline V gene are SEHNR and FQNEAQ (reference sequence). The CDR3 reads CASSLGMASGSYEQYF. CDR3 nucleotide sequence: TGTGCCAGCAGCTTAGGTATGGCTAGCGGGAGTTACGAGCAGTACTTC.

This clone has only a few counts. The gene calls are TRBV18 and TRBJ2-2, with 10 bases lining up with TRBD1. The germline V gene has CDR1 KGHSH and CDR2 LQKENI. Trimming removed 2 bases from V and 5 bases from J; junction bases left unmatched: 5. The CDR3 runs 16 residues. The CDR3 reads CASSPWTGGGTGELFF. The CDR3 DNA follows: TGTGCCAGCTCACCATGGACAGGGGGAGGAACCGGGGAGCTGTTTTTT.

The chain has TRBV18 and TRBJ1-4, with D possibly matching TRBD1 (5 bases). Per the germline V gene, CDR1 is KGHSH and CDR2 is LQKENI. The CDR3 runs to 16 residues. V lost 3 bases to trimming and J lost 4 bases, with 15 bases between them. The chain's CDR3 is CASSPISQGGNEKLFF. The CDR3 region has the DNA TGTGCCAGCTCACCTATTTCCCAGGGAGGTAATGAAAAACTGTTTTTT.

The CDR3 DNA reads as TGTGCCAGCAGTTTAAGGATCGGGAGTCAGCCCCAGCATTTT. Protein: CASSLRIGSQPQHF. The chain carries TRBV27 and TRBJ1-5; D is ambiguous. V lost 2 bases, J lost 6 bases, and 11 bases lay in between. Looked up from germline, CDR1 is MNHEY and CDR2 is SMNVEV (reference sequence). The CDR3 is 14 residues long.

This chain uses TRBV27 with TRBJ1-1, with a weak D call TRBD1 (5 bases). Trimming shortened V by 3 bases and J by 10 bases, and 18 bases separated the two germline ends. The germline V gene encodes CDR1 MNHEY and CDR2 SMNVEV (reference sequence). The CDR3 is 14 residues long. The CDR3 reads CASSFLQSQARAFF. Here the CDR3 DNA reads TGTGCCAGCAGTTTCCTCCAGTCACAGGCTCGAGCTTTCTTT.

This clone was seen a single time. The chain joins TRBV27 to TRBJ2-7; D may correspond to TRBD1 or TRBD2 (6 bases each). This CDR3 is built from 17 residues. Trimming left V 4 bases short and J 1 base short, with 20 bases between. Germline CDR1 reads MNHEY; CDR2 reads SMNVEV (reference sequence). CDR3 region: CASSSPPGAYSSYEQYF. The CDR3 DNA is TGTGCCAGCAGTTCACCCCCGGGGGCCTATAGTTCCTACGAGCAGTACTTC.

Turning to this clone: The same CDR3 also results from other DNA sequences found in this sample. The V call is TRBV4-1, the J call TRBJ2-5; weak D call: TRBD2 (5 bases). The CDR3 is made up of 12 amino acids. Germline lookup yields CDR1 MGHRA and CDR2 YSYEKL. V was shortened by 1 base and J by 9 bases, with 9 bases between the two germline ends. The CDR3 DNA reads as TGCGCCAGCAGCCAAGGAACTAGTCCCCAGTACTTC. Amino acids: CASSQGTSPQYF.

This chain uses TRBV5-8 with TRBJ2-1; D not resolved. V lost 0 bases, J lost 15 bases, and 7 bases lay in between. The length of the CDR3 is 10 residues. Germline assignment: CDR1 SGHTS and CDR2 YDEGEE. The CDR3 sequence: CASSLDVWFF. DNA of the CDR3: TGTGCCAGCAGCTTGGACGTTTGGTTCTTC.

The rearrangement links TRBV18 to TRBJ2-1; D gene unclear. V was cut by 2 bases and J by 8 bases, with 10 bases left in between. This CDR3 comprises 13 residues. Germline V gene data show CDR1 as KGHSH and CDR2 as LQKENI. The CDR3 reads CASSPVRRHEQFF. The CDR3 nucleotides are TGTGCCAGCTCACCAGTCCGTAGGCATGAGCAGTTCTTC.

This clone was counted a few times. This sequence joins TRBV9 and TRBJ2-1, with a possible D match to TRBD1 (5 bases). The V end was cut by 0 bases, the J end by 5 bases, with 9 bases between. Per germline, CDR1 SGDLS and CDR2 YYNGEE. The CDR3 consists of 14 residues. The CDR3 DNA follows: TGTGCCAGCAGCGTAGGAGGACAAAACAATGAGCAGTTCTTC. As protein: CASSVGGQNNEQFF. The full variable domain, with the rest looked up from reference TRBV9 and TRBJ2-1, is DSGVTQTPKHLITATGQRVTLRCSPRSGDLSVYWYQQSLDQGLQFLIQYYNGEERAKGNILERFSAQQFPDLHSELNLSSLELGDSALYFCASSVGGQNNEQFFGPGTRLTVL.

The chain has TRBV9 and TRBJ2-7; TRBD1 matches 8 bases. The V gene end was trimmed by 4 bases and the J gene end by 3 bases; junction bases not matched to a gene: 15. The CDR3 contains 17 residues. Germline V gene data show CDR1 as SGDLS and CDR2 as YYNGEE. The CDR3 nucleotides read TGTGCCAGCAGCCCCCAGGGGGCAGCCTTGACCTACTACGAGCAGTACTTC. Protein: CASSPQGAALTYYEQYF.

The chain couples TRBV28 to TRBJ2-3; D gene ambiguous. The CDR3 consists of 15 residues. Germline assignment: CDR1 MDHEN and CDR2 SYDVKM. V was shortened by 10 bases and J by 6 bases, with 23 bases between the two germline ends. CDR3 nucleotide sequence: TGTGCCACCTCCCTCCCCACGGAGCAGGTCGATACGCAGTATTTT. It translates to CATSLPTEQVDTQYF.

The CDR3 is CASSSQQGGATETF. CDR3 DNA sequence: TGTGCCAGCAGCTCCCAACAGGGGGGCGCGACTGAAACCTTC. The V gene is TRBV5-4, the J gene TRBJ1-2, with TRBD1 matching 8 bases. Per germline, CDR1 SGHNT and CDR2 YYREEE (reference sequence). V dropped 3 bases and J dropped 14; count of bases not matched to a gene: 15. This CDR3 comprises 14 residues.

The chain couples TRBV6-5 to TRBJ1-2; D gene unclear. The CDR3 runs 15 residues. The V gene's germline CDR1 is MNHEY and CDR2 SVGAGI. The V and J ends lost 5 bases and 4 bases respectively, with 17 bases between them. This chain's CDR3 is CASSSRCRKTYGYTF. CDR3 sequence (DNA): TGTGCCAGCAGTAGTCGGTGTAGAAAGACCTATGGCTACACCTTC.

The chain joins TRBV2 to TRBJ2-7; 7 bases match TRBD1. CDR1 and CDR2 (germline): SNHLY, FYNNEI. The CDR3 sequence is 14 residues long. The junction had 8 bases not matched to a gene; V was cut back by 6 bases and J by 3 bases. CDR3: CASRSTGSSYEQYF. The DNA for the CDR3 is TGTGCCAGCAGATCGACAGGGAGTAGCTACGAGCAGTACTTC. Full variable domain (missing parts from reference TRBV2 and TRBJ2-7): EPEVTQTPSHQVTQMGQEVILRCVPISNHLYFYWYRQILGQKVEFLVSFYNNEISEKSEIFDDQFSVERPDGSNFTLKIRSTKLEDSAMYFCASRSTGSSYEQYFGPGTRLTVT.

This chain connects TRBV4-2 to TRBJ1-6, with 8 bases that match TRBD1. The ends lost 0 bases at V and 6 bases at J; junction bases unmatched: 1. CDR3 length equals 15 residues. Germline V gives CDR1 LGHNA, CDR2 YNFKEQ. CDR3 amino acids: CASSQETGANSPLHF. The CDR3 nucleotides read TGTGCCAGCAGCCAAGAGACAGGGGCTAATTCACCCCTCCACTTT.

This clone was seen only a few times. The DNA of the CDR3 is TGTGCTAGTGCGCAGAGGGGGGAGGAAGAGACCCAGTACTTC. Its translation is CASAQRGEEETQYF. The rearrangement uses TRBV12-5 and TRBJ2-5, with D perhaps TRBD1 or TRBD2 (6 bases each). Germline lookup yields CDR1 LGHNT and CDR2 FRNRAP. The germline V and J ends were trimmed by 7 bases and 3 bases, with 15 bases remaining between them. The CDR3 is 14 amino acids.

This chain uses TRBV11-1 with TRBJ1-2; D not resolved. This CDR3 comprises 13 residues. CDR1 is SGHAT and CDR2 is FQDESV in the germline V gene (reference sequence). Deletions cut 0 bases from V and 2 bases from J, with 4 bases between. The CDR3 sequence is CASSLAVNYGYTF. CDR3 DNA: TGTGCCAGCAGCTTAGCAGTGAACTATGGCTACACCTTC.

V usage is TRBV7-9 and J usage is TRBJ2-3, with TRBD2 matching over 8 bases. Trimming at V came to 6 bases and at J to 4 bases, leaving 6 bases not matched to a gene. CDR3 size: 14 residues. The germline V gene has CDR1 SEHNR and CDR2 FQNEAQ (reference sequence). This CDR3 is CASRRGLDADTQYF. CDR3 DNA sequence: TGTGCCAGCAGGAGGGGACTAGATGCAGATACGCAGTATTTT.